The 15 T cell receptor beta chains below all came from one sample that was sequenced in a study of radiotherapy plus CTLA-4 blockade in lung cancer. Repertoires were generated with immunoSEQ multiplex PCR, while TCRdb's copy carries only in-frame clones and drops some. Of about 98,000 clones listed, about 91% are singletons. The source was peripheral blood, collected from a patient treated with radiotherapy plus ipilimumab. All receptors come from a human donor with non-small cell lung cancer that progressed on radiotherapy plus ipilimumab.

The chain combines TRBV20-1 with TRBJ1-2, with TRBD1 as a possible D gene (5 bases). CDR1 DFQATT and CDR2 SNEGSKA come from the germline V gene (reference sequence). Trimming took 6 bases from V and 6 from J, leaving 11 bases between them. CDR3 length equals 11 residues. The CDR3: CSATGGDGYTF. The CDR3, as DNA: TGCAGTGCGACGGGGGGGGATGGCTACACCTTC.

This clone was found once. The V call is TRBV6-1, the J call TRBJ1-1; D ambiguous. The ends were cut back, 2 bases at V and 1 base at J, with 5 bases in the middle. CDR3 size: 13 residues. Per the germline V gene, CDR1 is MNHNS and CDR2 is SASEGT. CDR3 region: CASSEKENTEAFF. CDR3 nucleotide sequence: TGTGCCAGCAGTGAAAAAGAGAACACTGAAGCTTTCTTT.

The rearrangement joins TRBV2 to TRBJ1-5, with TRBD1 matching 12 bases. Per germline, CDR1 SNHLY and CDR2 FYNNEI. V dropped 8 bases and J dropped 5; count of bases not matched to a gene: 4. This CDR3 contains 14 residues. CDR3 sequence: CASSGQGAHQPQHF. CDR3 DNA sequence: TGTGCCAGCTCGGGACAGGGGGCGCATCAGCCCCAGCATTTT.

The chain employs TRBV14 and TRBJ2-2; D call uncertain. Germline V gene data show CDR1 as SGHDN and CDR2 as FVKESK. The CDR3 is 13 residues long. Trimming took 1 base from V and 7 from J, leaving 7 bases between them. The CDR3 DNA sequence: TGTGCCAGCAGCCAAGTTCGAGGCGGGGAGCTGTTTTTT. Residues: CASSQVRGGELFF.

The chain has TRBV19 and TRBJ2-2; D might be TRBD1 (6 bases). Trimming took 5 bases from V and 7 from J, leaving 11 bases between them. Germline V gives CDR1 LNHDA, CDR2 SQIVND (reference sequence). The CDR3 spans 13 residues. CDR3 nucleotides: TGTGCCAGTAGTGCAAGGACAGACGGGGAGCTGTTTTTT. Its protein is CASSARTDGELFF.

The V gene is TRBV7-3, the J gene TRBJ1-1; D ambiguous. The ends were cut back, 1 base at V and 5 bases at J, with 8 bases in the middle. Germline-derived CDR1 and CDR2 are SGHTA and FQGTGA. The CDR3 runs 13 residues. The CDR3 sequence is CASSLSSRTEAFF. CDR3 DNA sequence: TGTGCCAGCAGCTTAAGCTCTAGGACTGAAGCTTTCTTT.

The chain couples TRBV18 to TRBJ1-2; 8 nucleotides align to TRBD1. V lost 2 bases to trimming and J lost 5 bases; unmatched junction nucleotides: 1. Per the germline V gene, CDR1 is KGHSH and CDR2 is LQKENI. The CDR3 is 13 amino acids. This CDR3 reads CASSPDRGYGYTF. Here the CDR3 DNA reads TGTGCCAGCTCACCAGACAGGGGATATGGCTACACCTTC.

This clone came up once. V usage is TRBV27 and J usage is TRBJ2-3, with 11 bases lining up with TRBD2. This CDR3 has 16 amino acids. Germline-derived CDR1 and CDR2 are MNHEY and SMNVEV (reference sequence). V lost 3 bases, J lost 1 base, and 3 bases stayed unmatched. The CDR3 region has the DNA TGTGCCAGCAGTTTCCTGACTAGCGGGGGCACAGATACGCAGTATTTT. Encoded protein: CASSFLTSGGTDTQYF.

This chain connects TRBV5-1 to TRBJ2-7; a possible D gene is TRBD1 (6 bases). Trimming removed 5 bases from V and 1 base from J, with 16 bases in between. The length of the CDR3 is 15 residues. CDR1 is SGHRS and CDR2 is YFSETQ in the germline V gene. For the CDR3, the DNA is TGCGCCAGCAGGGTGGGACACCAATTATCCTACGAGCAGTACTTC. This gives the protein CASRVGHQLSYEQYF.

V is TRBV2 and J is TRBJ2-1, with D perhaps being TRBD1 or TRBD2 (5 bases each). The CDR3 is made up of 15 amino acids. Per the germline V gene, CDR1 is SNHLY and CDR2 is FYNNEI. V lost 11 bases and J lost 7, with 24 bases in between. This chain's CDR3 is CASQGPLLGSNEQFF. The CDR3 bases are TGTGCCTCCCAGGGCCCCTTACTAGGCTCAAATGAGCAGTTCTTC.

V is TRBV15 and J is TRBJ2-2; D gene uncertain. The V and J ends lost 3 bases and 5 bases respectively, with 10 bases between them. This CDR3 is 14 amino acids long. The V gene's germline CDR1 is LNHNV and CDR2 YYDKDF (reference sequence). The CDR3 DNA reads as TGTGCCACCAGCAGCGGGCCGCTAACCGGGGAGCTGTTTTTT. This gives the protein CATSSGPLTGELFF.

The rearrangement uses TRBV15 and TRBJ1-1, with 7 bases identical to TRBD1. V gave up 6 bases and J gave up 6 bases; unmatched junction bases: 7. Germline loops: CDR1 LNHNV, CDR2 YYDKDF (reference sequence). CDR3 length equals 13 residues. The CDR3 DNA is TGTGCCACCAGAAAGCTGAGGGGGCCTGAAGCTTTCTTT. It encodes CATRKLRGPEAFF.

The CDR3 DNA sequence: TGCAGCGTCGAGGGGCGTACTAACTATGGCTACACCTTC. Its protein product is CSVEGRTNYGYTF. The rearrangement uses TRBV29-1 and TRBJ1-2, with TRBD1 as a possible D gene (5 bases). The CDR3 has 13 amino acids. Germline CDR1 SQVTM, CDR2 ANQGSEA. Trimming cost V 6 bases and J 0 bases, with 11 bases left between them.

This chain links TRBV7-9 with TRBJ2-1; no clear D gene. The germline V gene has CDR1 SEHNR and CDR2 FQNEAQ (reference sequence). The ends were cut back, 11 bases at V and 12 bases at J, with 17 bases in the middle. This CDR3 is built from 11 residues. As DNA, the CDR3 is TGTGCCTCTGGCGGCTCTGTAAGGCAGTTCTTC. Its protein is CASGGSVRQFF.

The chain carries TRBV2 and TRBJ1-5; the D is unclear. CDR1 is SNHLY, CDR2 FYNNEI, per germline. V gave up 6 bases and J gave up 1 base, with 10 bases separating them. The CDR3 runs to 14 residues. The CDR3 nucleotides read TGTGCCAGCAGGCCGGACGGCAGCAATCAGCCCCAGCATTTT. This gives the protein CASRPDGSNQPQHF.